This TCR beta chain was identified in a study of blood T cells in healthy people across ages. Study-wide points: While age rose, TCR beta diversity per million T cells dropped in a roughly linear way.

This clonotype came up a few times. As yet, its antigen is unknown. The total RNA that was extracted per sample amounted to at least 5.5 micrograms. A second roughly 6 to 12 cycle PCR used barcoded and J-beta primers. Every single cDNA molecule received a tag from a template-switch adaptor with 12 random nucleotides. TCRdb redid the calling of the 5' RACE reads with MiXCR, one entry per CDR3 protein. The sample lists 1.5 million to 2 million distinct CDR3 sequences, roughly 27% occurring once. The sample consisted of blood. This TCR came from a woman younger than 45 in good health.

Here the CDR3 DNA reads TGTGCCAGCAGCGTGGAGCGGGCTACAGATACGCAGTATTTT. Its protein is CASSVERATDTQYF. The chain is built from TRBV7-2 and TRBJ2-3, with D perhaps matching TRBD2 (6 bases). The V end lost 5 bases, the J end lost 3 bases, and 12 bases lay between the germline ends. CDR1 SGHTA and CDR2 FQGNSA come from the germline V gene. This CDR3 has 14 residues.